The 9 T cell receptor beta chains presented below share a single source sample, sequenced in a study of T cells after yellow fever vaccination. TCRdb reanalysed the 5' RACE reads using MiXCR and keeps one entry per CDR3 protein. This table holds 200,000 to 300,000 distinct CDR3 sequences, 6.5% to 7.5% found once. Material: CD4+ T cells sorted from PBMCs, obtained on the day of the yellow fever booster vaccination. These receptors were collected from a man aged 25-40 years who received the YFV17D yellow fever vaccine.

The rearrangement uses TRBV12-3 or TRBV12-4 and TRBJ2-7, with a weak D call TRBD1 (6 bases). Trimming left V 5 bases short and J 9 bases short, with 26 bases between. This CDR3 contains 16 residues. The CDR3: CASSLGTLAGFGGQYF. CDR3 DNA sequence: TGTGCCAGCAGTCTAGGGACACTGGCAGGATTCGGAGGGCAGTACTTC.

This clonotype was detected ten times or more. This chain uses TRBV4-3 with TRBJ2-3; 9 bases agree with TRBD1. Per the germline V gene, CDR1 is LGHNA and CDR2 is YSLEER. V gave up 1 base and J gave up 4 bases; unmatched junction bases: 6. This CDR3 spans 16 amino acids. Here the CDR3 reads CASSQGSGTGSDTQYF. The CDR3 DNA sequence: TGCGCCAGCAGCCAAGGGTCCGGGACAGGGTCAGATACGCAGTATTTT.

The chain has TRBV20-1 and TRBJ2-5; D uncertain. The CDR3 has 12 residues. The germline V and J ends were trimmed by 2 bases and 2 bases, with 6 bases remaining between them. The V gene's germline CDR1 is DFQATT and CDR2 SNEGSKA (reference sequence). The CDR3 region has the DNA TGCAGTGCTAGACGGCAGCAAGAGACCCAGTACTTC. Its translation is CSARRQQETQYF.

This clonotype was observed many times. V is TRBV30 and J is TRBJ2-7, with 7 nucleotides matching TRBD2. This CDR3 region has 14 residues. Germline V gives CDR1 GTSNPN, CDR2 SVGIG (reference sequence). Trimming at V came to 4 bases and at J to 5 bases, leaving 11 bases not matched to a gene. CDR3 bases: TGTGCCTGGAATAAGGGGAGGGGTAGGAACGAGCAGTACTTC. Translating gives CAWNKGRGRNEQYF.

This clonotype was seen many times. The V gene is TRBV12-3 or TRBV12-4, the J gene TRBJ2-7, with D perhaps TRBD1 or TRBD2 (5 bases each). There are 14 residues in the CDR3. Trimming left V 4 bases short and J 3 bases short, with 13 bases between. CDR3 sequence reads: CASSSERGVYEQYF. CDR3 DNA sequence: TGTGCCAGCAGTTCGGAGAGGGGCGTCTACGAGCAGTACTTC.

This clonotype showed up just a few times. The chain recombines TRBV10-3 with TRBJ1-1; the match to TRBD1 covers 9 bases. The CDR3 length is 15 residues. CDR1 ENHRY and CDR2 SYGVKD come from the germline V gene. V trimming: 0 bases; J trimming: 5 bases; junction bases outside the gene matches: 4. The CDR3 sequence is CAISESGQGRTEAFF. In DNA form, the CDR3 reads TGTGCCATCAGTGAGTCCGGACAGGGGAGAACTGAAGCTTTCTTT.

At least ten counts were recorded for this clonotype. This rearrangement joins TRBV7-2 to TRBJ2-7; D uncertain. Trimming cost V 1 base and J 6 bases, with 7 bases left between them. CDR3 length: 12 residues. CDR1 is SGHTA, CDR2 FQGNSA, per germline. In DNA form, the CDR3 reads TGTGCCAGCAGCTTAGTACCGGGCGAGCAGTACTTC. Its protein product is CASSLVPGEQYF.

The chain combines TRBV5-8 with TRBJ2-7, with TRBD2 as a possible D gene (6 bases). The CDR3 sequence is 14 residues long. Germline V gene lookup returns CDR1 SGHTS and CDR2 YDEGEE. Between the trimmed V and J ends, which lost 2 bases and 5 bases, there was a span of 14 bases. CDR3 residues: CASSFGGASNEQYF. CDR3 bases: TGTGCCAGCAGCTTTGGAGGGGCTTCCAACGAGCAGTACTTC.

Details on this clonotype: The junction and the germline gene differ at one end; a read error may be behind it. Written as DNA, the CDR3 is TGTTCCAGCAGCTTAAGCGGCAGCTACAATGAGCAGTTCTTC. Protein: CSSSLSGSYNEQFF. The V and J genes are TRBV7-2 and TRBJ2-1, with a tentative D call TRBD2 (5 bases). The germline V gene encodes CDR1 SGHTA and CDR2 FQGNSA. This CDR3 is 14 amino acids long.